This T cell receptor beta chain was profiled in a study of blood T cell repertoires in COVID-19. Sequencing used immunoSEQ multiplex PCR; TCRdb keeps in-frame clones, though not all of them. The sample holds about 120,000 clones, around 88% seen once. Germline assignment: CDR1 SGHRS and CDR2 YFSETQ. The V end was cut by 0 bases, the J end by 4 bases, with 14 bases between. The CDR3 runs 16 residues. The TCR sequence derives from a man aged 55-75 years with COVID-19, enrolled during active disease. The sample taken for sequencing was peripheral blood. The chain employs TRBV5-1 and TRBJ2-1; D might be TRBD2 (5 bases). The CDR3 loop reads CASSLGAGMGYNEQFF. The CDR3 coding sequence is TGCGCCAGCAGCTTGGGGGCGGGTATGGGATACAATGAGCAGTTCTTC.